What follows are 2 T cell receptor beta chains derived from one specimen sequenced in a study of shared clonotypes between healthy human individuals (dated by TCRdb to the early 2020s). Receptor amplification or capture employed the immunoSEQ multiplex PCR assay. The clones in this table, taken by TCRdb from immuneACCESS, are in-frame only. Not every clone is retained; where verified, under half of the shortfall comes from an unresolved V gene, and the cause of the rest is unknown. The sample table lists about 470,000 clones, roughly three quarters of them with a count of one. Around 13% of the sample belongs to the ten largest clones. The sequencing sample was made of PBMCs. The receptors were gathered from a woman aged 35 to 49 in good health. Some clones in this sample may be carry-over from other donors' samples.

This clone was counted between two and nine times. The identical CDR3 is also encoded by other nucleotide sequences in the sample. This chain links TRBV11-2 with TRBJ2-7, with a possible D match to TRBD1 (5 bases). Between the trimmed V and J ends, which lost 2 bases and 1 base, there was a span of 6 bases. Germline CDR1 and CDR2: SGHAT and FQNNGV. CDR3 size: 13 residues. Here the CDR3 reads CASSLQGSYEQYF. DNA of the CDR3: TGTGCCAGCAGCTTACAGGGATCCTACGAGCAGTACTTC.

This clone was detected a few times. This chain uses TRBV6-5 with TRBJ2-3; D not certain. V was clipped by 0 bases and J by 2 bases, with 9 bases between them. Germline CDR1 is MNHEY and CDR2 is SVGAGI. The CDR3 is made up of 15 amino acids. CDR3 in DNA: TGTGCCAGCAGTTACTCTAGGTTGTACACAGATACGCAGTATTTT. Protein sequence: CASSYSRLYTDTQYF.